These 21 T cell receptor beta chains came from one sample sequenced in a study of T cells after yellow fever vaccination. TCRdb reprocessed the 5' RACE reads via MiXCR and lists one record per CDR3 protein. The top ten hold 3% to 3.5% of the sample, which has 280,000 or so distinct CDR3 sequences, 8.7% seen once. The source was CD4+ T cells sorted from PBMCs, collected 5 days after the yellow fever booster vaccination. These receptors were obtained from a man younger than 35 who received the YFV17D yellow fever vaccine.

This clonotype was counted between two and nine times. The gene calls are TRBV5-1 and TRBJ2-7; TRBD2 is a possible D gene (6 bases). There are 14 residues in the CDR3. The germline V gene has CDR1 SGHRS and CDR2 YFSETQ. Trimming removed 0 bases from V and 2 bases from J, with 9 bases in between. CDR3 loop: CASSLGGETYEQYF. The CDR3 DNA follows: TGCGCCAGCAGCTTGGGGGGGGAGACCTACGAGCAGTACTTC.

The genes are TRBV11-2 and TRBJ2-1, with unresolved D. In germline, CDR1 is SGHAT, CDR2 FQNNGV. V was trimmed by 6 bases and J by 8 bases, leaving 11 bases between them. This CDR3 is 12 amino acids long. CDR3: CASSRFSDEQFF. The CDR3 coding sequence is TGTGCCAGCAGTCGTTTCTCGGATGAGCAGTTCTTC.

The chain has TRBV6-1 and TRBJ2-1; 9 bases align to TRBD1. Germline V gives CDR1 MNHNS, CDR2 SASEGT. V gave up 7 bases and J gave up 1 base; unmatched junction bases: 17. The CDR3 contains 19 residues. The CDR3 here is CASNPGTGLASSSYNEQFF. Here the CDR3 DNA reads TGTGCCAGCAACCCCGGGACAGGGCTCGCGTCAAGTTCCTACAATGAGCAGTTCTTC.

In its sample, this clonotype was seen many times. This rearrangement joins TRBV5-1 to TRBJ1-1, with TRBD1 matching over 7 bases. The CDR3 runs 15 residues. Germline V gene data show CDR1 as SGHRS and CDR2 as YFSETQ. After removal of 0 bases from V and 7 bases from J, the junction contained 9 bases not matched to a gene. The CDR3 loop is CASSLVARGFYEAFF. The CDR3 region has the DNA TGCGCCAGCAGCTTGGTGGCCAGGGGGTTTTATGAAGCTTTCTTT.

This clonotype turned up a few times. The chain recombines TRBV12-5 with TRBJ1-1; D may be TRBD1 (5 bases). This CDR3 is 14 amino acids long. CDR1 and CDR2 from the germline V gene are LGHNT and FRNRAP. V dropped 0 bases and J dropped 3 bases, with 8 bases sitting between them. The chain's CDR3 is CASGLVPGDTEAFF. The DNA of the CDR3 is TGTGCTAGTGGTTTGGTACCGGGGGACACTGAAGCTTTCTTT.

This sequence joins TRBV20-1 and TRBJ2-5, with a tentative D call TRBD1 (7 bases). Trimming shortened V by 5 bases and J by 4 bases, and 17 bases separated the two germline ends. CDR3 length equals 14 residues. The germline gives CDR1 DFQATT, CDR2 SNEGSKA (reference sequence). CDR3 residues: CSALSGGRRETQYF. CDR3 nucleotides: TGCAGTGCTCTTTCAGGGGGGCGAAGAGAGACCCAGTACTTC.

This clonotype showed up just a few times. The rearrangement links TRBV20-1 to TRBJ2-3; the D is unclear. This CDR3 is 16 amino acids long. Germline V CDR1 and CDR2: DFQATT, SNEGSKA (reference sequence). Trimming cost V 0 bases and J 3 bases, with 16 bases left between them. The CDR3 coding sequence is TGCAGTGCTAGAGACCCACTCCAAGGATCTACAGATACGCAGTATTTT. Protein sequence: CSARDPLQGSTDTQYF.

This clonotype was found a few times. This chain uses TRBV7-8 with TRBJ2-5, with D perhaps being TRBD1 or TRBD2 (5 bases each). The CDR3 runs to 16 residues. From germline, CDR1 is SGHVS and CDR2 FQNEAQ. Deletions cut 5 bases from V and 3 bases from J, with 19 bases between. CDR3 DNA: TGTGCCAGCAGCCGGGACGACGCCGCGCAGGAAGAGACCCAGTACTTC. It specifies CASSRDDAAQEETQYF.

The chain uses TRBV6-1 and TRBJ1-6; TRBD1 aligns across 9 bases. Germline loops: CDR1 MNHNS, CDR2 SASEGT. There are 14 residues in the CDR3. V shed 6 bases, J shed 8 bases, and the junction held 5 bases outside the gene matches. CDR3 coding DNA: TGTGCCAGCAGGACAGGGGGTAGTTATTCACCCCTCCACTTT. This sequence encodes CASRTGGSYSPLHF.

This chain links TRBV9 with TRBJ2-5, with 10 bases matching TRBD1. This CDR3 spans 15 amino acids. V was clipped by 0 bases and J by 5 bases; unmatched bases: 4. The germline V gene has CDR1 SGDLS and CDR2 YYNGEE. The CDR3: CASSVEGQGSETQYF. The CDR3, as DNA: TGTGCCAGCAGCGTAGAGGGACAGGGGAGCGAGACCCAGTACTTC.

The V gene is TRBV14, the J gene TRBJ2-2; TRBD2 matches at 10 bases. The CDR3 has 18 residues. Germline CDR1 SGHDN, CDR2 FVKESK. J was trimmed by 1 base and V by 3 bases; bases with no gene match: 8. CDR3 sequence reads: CASSHGLAGALNTGELFF. DNA of the CDR3: TGTGCCAGCAGCCATGGTCTAGCGGGGGCCTTGAACACCGGGGAGCTGTTTTTT. The full variable domain, rest sourced from reference TRBV14 and TRBJ2-2, is EAGVTQFPSHSVIEKGQTVTLRCDPISGHDNLYWYRRVMGKEIKFLLHFVKESKQDESGMPNNRFLAERTGGTYSTLKVQPAELEDSGVYFCASSHGLAGALNTGELFFGEGSRLTVL.

This clonotype was observed at least ten times. V usage is TRBV2 and J usage is TRBJ2-7; D might be TRBD1 or TRBD2, each matching 5 bases. The V end lost 4 bases, the J end lost 7 bases, and 11 bases lay between the germline ends. The CDR3 runs 12 residues. Germline-derived CDR1 and CDR2 are SNHLY and FYNNEI. Here the CDR3 reads CASSGDGGEQYV. CDR3 coding DNA: TGTGCCAGCAGTGGGGACGGCGGGGAGCAGTACGTC.

V usage is TRBV24-1 and J usage is TRBJ2-1; no clear D gene. Germline values: CDR1 KGHDR, CDR2 SFDVKD. V gave up 7 bases and J gave up 8 bases, with 14 bases separating them. The CDR3 runs 13 residues. The CDR3: CATRRDVMDEQFF. In nucleotides, the CDR3 is TGTGCCACCAGAAGAGACGTTATGGATGAGCAGTTCTTC.

The genes are TRBV24-1 and TRBJ2-1; D ambiguous. The V and J ends lost 6 bases and 8 bases respectively, with 16 bases between them. Germline V gene lookup returns CDR1 KGHDR and CDR2 SFDVKD. The CDR3 extends over 14 amino acids. The CDR3 is CATSTPDLMDEQFF. The CDR3 DNA follows: TGTGCCACCAGTACCCCCGATTTAATGGATGAGCAGTTCTTC.

The table lists this clonotype with a few counts. The J gene is TRBJ2-7, the V gene TRBV6-2 or TRBV6-3; possibly TRBD1 or TRBD2 for D (5 bases each). V shed 2 bases and J shed 6 bases, with 20 bases lying between them. CDR3 length: 16 residues. Germline CDR1 and CDR2: MNHEY and SVGEGT. The CDR3 sequence is CASSYPGASIGREQYF. The DNA for the CDR3 is TGTGCCAGCAGTTACCCCGGGGCTAGTATTGGTCGCGAGCAGTACTTC.

The rearrangement links TRBV7-2 to TRBJ2-5; the D gene could be TRBD1 or TRBD2 (6 bases each). Looked up from germline, CDR1 is SGHTA and CDR2 is FQGNSA. This CDR3 comprises 16 residues. V shed 5 bases and J shed 4 bases, with 20 bases lying between them. The CDR3 sequence: CASSRRTGRQGETQYF. The CDR3 DNA sequence: TGTGCCAGCAGCCGCAGAACAGGGAGGCAGGGAGAGACCCAGTACTTC.

This clonotype was seen ten or more times. The rearrangement joins TRBV10-3 to TRBJ2-1; 10 bases map to TRBD1. J gave up 6 bases and V 6 bases, and 8 bases lay outside the gene matches. Germline V gene sequence: CDR1 ENHRY, CDR2 SYGVKD. The CDR3 loop spans 15 amino acids. This CDR3 reads CAIRGDRGNFNEQFF. In DNA form, the CDR3 reads TGTGCCATCAGGGGGGACAGGGGCAACTTCAATGAGCAGTTCTTC.

This clonotype has only a few counts. The chain employs TRBV20-1 and TRBJ2-3, with 9 positions matching TRBD1. Germline-derived CDR1 and CDR2 are DFQATT and SNEGSKA (reference sequence). The trim removed 4 bases at V and 1 base at J, leaving 6 bases unmatched. This CDR3 comprises 15 residues. The CDR3 loop is CSANRRDRGTDTQYF. CDR3 coding DNA: TGCAGTGCTAATAGGCGGGACAGGGGCACAGATACGCAGTATTTT.

This clonotype was counted a few times. V gene TRBV4-1 combines with J gene TRBJ2-3; 7 bases align to TRBD2. Looked up from germline, CDR1 is MGHRA and CDR2 is YSYEKL. The CDR3 extends over 16 amino acids. Trimming cost V 1 base and J 0 bases; bases outside gene matches: 4. The CDR3 sequence: CASSQAGGRSTDTQYF. CDR3 nucleotides: TGCGCCAGCAGCCAAGCGGGGGGTCGTAGCACAGATACGCAGTATTTT.

This clonotype was seen a handful of times. The gene calls are TRBV7-9 and TRBJ2-1, with D uncertain. From germline, CDR1 is SEHNR and CDR2 FQNEAQ (reference sequence). The CDR3 covers 12 residues. V gave up 2 bases and J gave up 10 bases, with 9 bases separating them. The CDR3 protein is CASSLRRSEQFF. CDR3 coding DNA: TGTGCCAGCAGCTTAAGGAGATCAGAGCAGTTCTTC.

The V gene is TRBV6-5, the J gene TRBJ1-2; D is unclear. CDR1 and CDR2 (germline): MNHEY, SVGAGI. The CDR3 contains 15 residues. V lost 2 bases, J lost 3 bases, and 13 bases lay in between. CDR3 residues: CASSYGSWADYGYTF. As DNA, the CDR3 is TGTGCCAGCAGTTACGGATCCTGGGCCGACTATGGCTACACCTTC.